This TCR beta chain was identified in a study of yellow fever vaccine responses in identical twins. Germline-derived CDR1 and CDR2 are SEHNR and FQNEAQ (reference sequence). The V gene lost 7 bases and the J gene lost 6 bases, with 14 bases spanning the gap. This CDR3 has 13 amino acids. This clonotype was seen once. A single record per CDR3 protein comes from TCRdb applying MiXCR to the RT-PCR reads. The table lists some 3,500 distinct CDR3 sequences, about 83% of them singletons, with about 2.9% in the top ten. This receptor was obtained from a woman between 18 and 29 years old who received the yellow fever vaccine. This rearrangement joins TRBV7-9 to TRBJ2-3, with D perhaps given as TRBD1 or TRBD2 (5 bases each). This specimen consisted of T cells from blood (PBMCs), unsorted or a sorted subset (not recorded which), obtained before or after yellow fever vaccination (not recorded which). This CDR3 is CASTPPGRDTQYF. The CDR3 nucleotides are TGTGCCAGCACCCCCCCGGGGCGGGATACGCAGTATTTT. Complete variable domain (other parts from reference TRBV7-9 and TRBJ2-3): DTGVSQNPRHKITKRGQNVTFRCDPISEHNRLYWYRQTLGQGPEFLTYFQNEAQLEKSRLLSDRFSAERPKGSFSTLEIQRTEQGDSAMYLCASTPPGRDTQYFGPGTRLTVL.